This section outlines one TCR beta chain sequence together with its context. What it binds is not known. From blood CD8+ and CD4+ T cells, TCR beta sequences were generated. The diagnostic criteria for definite or probable disease, as recently defined, were met by the patients with Susac syndrome. CDR1 is SGHDT, CDR2 YYEEEE, per germline. The V and J ends lost 0 bases and 2 bases respectively, with 22 bases between them. The CDR3 runs to 19 residues. The data were obtained in a study of CD8 T cells in Susac syndrome. Study-wide context: The Susac syndrome patients were therapy-naive, on corticosteroids, or on intravenous immunoglobulin alone at blood draw.

Study results and limitations: The number of Susac-specific public clones found was roughly 16 in total CD8+ repertoires and several in CD8+ TEMRA repertoires.

The RNA input was 0.5 to 1 ug, and it was reverse transcribed with random hexamers. One entry per CDR3 protein results from TCRdb running MiXCR on the immunoSEQ multiplex PCR reads. The table shows 150,000 to 200,000 distinct CDR3 sequences, with just under 95% occurring only once. Sequencing was performed on CD8+ T cells from PBMCs. The chain uses TRBV5-6 and TRBJ2-3, with D perhaps matching TRBD2 (6 bases). This clonotype was sampled from a human donor with Susac syndrome. This CDR3 is CASSLATLQTSYTTDTQYF. The DNA for the CDR3 is TGTGCCAGCAGCTTGGCGACGTTGCAAACTAGCTATACCACAGATACGCAGTATTTT.